The subject of this entry is one TCR beta chain. Its antigen is still unknown. The data were obtained in a study of a mutant IDH1 vaccine in newly diagnosed glioma. The overall study: A roughly 62% male, approximately 38% female split and a mean age of roughly 37 years characterized treated patients. Study results and caveats: Apparently unrelated to pseudoprogression were changes in the top peripheral T cell clonotypes.

The time point was: week 47, end of study. Every vaccination contained 300 ug of the mutant IDH1 20-mer peptide and was paired with topical imiquimod. Eight vaccinations went to patients in weeks 1, 3, 5, 7, 11, 15, 19, 23. Sequencing was performed with immunoSEQ multiplex PCR; in TCRdb, only in-frame clones are kept and a portion is missing. The data hold roughly 32,000 clones, with approximately 87% observed a single time. The CDR3 extends over 17 amino acids. Germline V gene sequence: CDR1 LNHDA, CDR2 SQIVND (reference sequence). V gave up 4 bases and J gave up 1 base; unmatched junction bases: 5. The receptor comes from a woman in her twenties or thirties with glioma. V usage is TRBV19 and J usage is TRBJ2-3, with 13 nucleotides matching TRBD2. This specimen consisted of PBMCs, obtained from a glioma patient whose treatment included an IDH1 peptide vaccine. The CDR3 nucleotides are TGTGCCAGTAGTAAAGCCGGGACTAGCGGGGGCACAGATACGCAGTATTTT. Translation gives CASSKAGTSGGTDTQYF.